This TCR beta chain appears in the sequencing data of a study of beta chain features in type 1 diabetes. Expressed TCRB transcripts were sequenced because the isolated RNA had all been reverse transcribed beforehand. The assay was immunoSEQ multiplex PCR, and TCRdb's table has in-frame clones only and misses some. The data show 620,000 or so clones, about 14% seen once. The CDR3 runs 16 residues. The germline gives CDR1 MNHNY, CDR2 SVGAGI (reference sequence). Trimming removed 0 bases from V and 10 bases from J, with 19 bases in between. V usage is TRBV6-6 and J usage is TRBJ2-1, with D possibly matching TRBD1 (6 bases). The clonotype comes from a man aged 18 to 29 in good health. The sample consisted of naive CD4+ T cells from blood. CDR3 amino acids: CASSYSISQGFSEQFF. The CDR3 DNA is TGTGCCAGCAGTTACTCGATTTCACAGGGATTTAGCGAGCAGTTCTTC.